The clone carrying this T cell receptor (beta chain) was recorded a few times. The data were obtained in a study of blood T cells in healthy people across ages. Using a J-beta primer mix together with a sample-barcoded 5' primer, a second PCR was run for roughly 6 to 11 cycles. TCRdb called the 5' RACE reads again in MiXCR, with one record for every CDR3 protein. The sample holds 540,000 or so distinct CDR3 sequences, roughly a quarter seen once. Germline lookup yields CDR1 SGDLS and CDR2 YYNGEE. This CDR3 has 15 residues. V lost 4 bases, J lost 7 bases, and 12 bases stayed unmatched. This TCR came from a woman in her 70s in good health. The chain is built from TRBV9 and TRBJ1-2, with 8 bases identical to TRBD1. The sequenced material came from blood. This CDR3 reads CASSPSTGDPSGYTF. For the CDR3, the DNA is TGTGCCAGCAGCCCCTCGACAGGGGACCCTAGTGGCTACACCTTC. The full variable domain, its missing parts supplied by reference TRBV9 and TRBJ1-2, is DSGVTQTPKHLITATGQRVTLRCSPRSGDLSVYWYQQSLDQGLQFLIQYYNGEERAKGNILERFSAQQFPDLHSELNLSSLELGDSALYFCASSPSTGDPSGYTFGSGTRLTVV.